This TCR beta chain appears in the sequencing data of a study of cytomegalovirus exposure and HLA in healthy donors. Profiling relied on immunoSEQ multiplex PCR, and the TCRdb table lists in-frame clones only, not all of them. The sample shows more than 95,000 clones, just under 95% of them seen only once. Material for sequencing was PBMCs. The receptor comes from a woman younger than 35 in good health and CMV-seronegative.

CDR3 protein: CASSEQGFGEQFF. The CDR3 DNA sequence: TGTGCCAGCAGTGAACAAGGTTTCGGGGAGCAGTTCTTC. V and J are TRBV2 and TRBJ2-1, with D uncertain. V was pared by 2 bases and J by 10 bases, with 12 bases between. This CDR3 contains 13 residues. CDR1 and CDR2 (germline): SNHLY, FYNNEI.